This T cell receptor (beta chain) was recorded in a study of CD8 T cells in ankylosing spondylitis. Broader study findings: Peripheral blood samples showed relatively rare disease-linked clones, and these clones were CD8+. For ankylosing spondylitis blood, a TCR beta motif of about eight highly homologous variants appeared characteristic.

The CDR3 contains 15 residues. Germline CDR1 is SQVTM and CDR2 is ANQGSEA. V lost 0 bases, J lost 4 bases, and 15 bases lay in between. MiXCR, run by TCRdb on the 5' RACE reads, gives a single entry per CDR3 protein. The repertoire includes over 700,000 distinct CDR3 sequences, around 20% of them detected once, and 19% sits in the top ten. The table lists this clonotype with a few counts. The antigen is unknown. The specimen was blood, either unsorted or a sorted T cell fraction (not recorded which). This receptor was obtained from a male donor with ankylosing spondylitis. The chain recombines TRBV29-1 with TRBJ2-5; D call uncertain. The CDR3 protein is CSVEDRVKASETQYF. In DNA, the CDR3 is TGCAGCGTTGAAGATCGTGTTAAGGCGTCAGAGACCCAGTACTTC.